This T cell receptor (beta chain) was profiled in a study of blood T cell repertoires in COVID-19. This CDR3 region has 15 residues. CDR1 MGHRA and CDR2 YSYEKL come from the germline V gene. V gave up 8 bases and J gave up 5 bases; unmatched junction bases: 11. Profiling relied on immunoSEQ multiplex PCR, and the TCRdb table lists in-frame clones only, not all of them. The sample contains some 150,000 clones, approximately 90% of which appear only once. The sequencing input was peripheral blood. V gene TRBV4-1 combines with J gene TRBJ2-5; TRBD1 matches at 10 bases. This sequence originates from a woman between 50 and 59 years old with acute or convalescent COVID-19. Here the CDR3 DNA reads TGCGCCAGCCCAGTGGGACAGGGGTTCTTGGAGACCCAGTACTTC. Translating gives CASPVGQGFLETQYF.